These 10 T cell receptor beta chains originate from one sample sequenced in a study of blood T cell repertoires in COVID-19. This table comes from immunoSEQ multiplex PCR, and its TCRdb copy is limited to in-frame clones, with some not included. The sample holds under 65,000 clones, more than 60% seen once. Sequenced input: peripheral blood. The receptors were gathered from a woman between 65 and 79 years old with acute or convalescent COVID-19.

The table lists this clone with a few counts. The chain joins TRBV19 to TRBJ1-1, with D unclear. The CDR3 extends over 13 amino acids. Between the trimmed V and J ends, which lost 8 bases and 7 bases, there was a span of 17 bases. Germline values: CDR1 LNHDA, CDR2 SQIVND (reference sequence). DNA of the CDR3: TGTGCCAGTCTTCCAGCCCGCCGGGTTGAAGCTTTCTTT. This codes for CASLPARRVEAFF.

V gene TRBV6-5 combines with J gene TRBJ2-1; 7 nucleotides line up with TRBD1. Germline loops: CDR1 MNHEY, CDR2 SVGAGI. The V and J ends lost 2 bases and 9 bases, in that order; junction bases with no gene match: 13. The CDR3 spans 16 residues. Here the CDR3 DNA reads TGTGCCAGCAGTTACACGGCCAGGGGGAGTAGGGGTGAGCAGTTCTTC. It yields the protein CASSYTARGSRGEQFF.

This clone was seen a handful of times. V gene TRBV18 combines with J gene TRBJ1-1, with TRBD1 as a possible D gene (5 bases). The length of the CDR3 is 14 residues. Germline loops: CDR1 KGHSH, CDR2 LQKENI. The V and J ends lost 1 base and 3 bases respectively, with 9 bases between them. CDR3 nucleotide sequence: TGTGCCAGCTCACCACAAGGGGTGTACACTGAAGCTTTCTTT. Translated, it gives CASSPQGVYTEAFF.

This chain joins TRBV6-1 and TRBJ1-4; D gene uncertain. This CDR3 has 14 residues. Germline CDR1 MNHNS, CDR2 SASEGT. V lost 6 bases to trimming and J lost 0 bases, with 8 bases between them. The CDR3 region is CASSHLATNEKLFF. The CDR3 DNA reads as TGTGCCAGCAGCCACCTAGCAACTAATGAAAAACTGTTTTTT.

V usage is TRBV2 and J usage is TRBJ1-6; 9 bases agree with TRBD1. Germline CDR1 and CDR2: SNHLY and FYNNEI. This CDR3 has 14 amino acids. Trimming cost V 7 bases and J 5 bases; bases outside gene matches: 3. CDR3 nucleotides: TGTGCCAGCACTGGGACAGGGAATAATTCACCCCTCCACTTT. Protein sequence: CASTGTGNNSPLHF.

The chain employs TRBV6-5 and TRBJ1-1; D perhaps matches TRBD1 (6 bases). In germline, CDR1 is MNHEY, CDR2 SVGAGI. Trimming stripped 3 bases from V and 1 base from J, with 9 bases between. The CDR3 covers 14 residues. The CDR3 reads CASSYQGTNTEAFF. The CDR3 nucleotides are TGTGCCAGCAGTTATCAGGGGACGAACACTGAAGCTTTCTTT.

The V gene is TRBV7-9, the J gene TRBJ1-1, with 8 nucleotides matching TRBD1. Germline loops: CDR1 SEHNR, CDR2 FQNEAQ (reference sequence). This CDR3 is 14 amino acids long. V shed 2 bases, J shed 7 bases, and the junction held 6 bases outside the gene matches. The CDR3 spells CASSLSGTGLEAFF. In DNA, the CDR3 is TGTGCCAGCAGCTTAAGCGGGACAGGACTTGAAGCTTTCTTT.

V and J are TRBV11-2 and TRBJ2-1; 10 bases are shared with TRBD2. The CDR3 is made up of 15 amino acids. Trimming took 2 bases from V and 10 from J; bases not matched to a gene: 8. Germline lookup yields CDR1 SGHAT and CDR2 FQNNGV. The chain's CDR3 is CASSLSASGGNEQFF. The CDR3 DNA reads as TGTGCCAGCAGCTTAAGCGCTAGCGGGGGAAACGAGCAGTTCTTC. Based on the CDR3 plus reference TRBV11-2 and TRBJ2-1, the full variable domain is EAGVAQSPRYKIIEKRQSVAFWCNPISGHATLYWYQQILGQGPKLLIQFQNNGVVDDSQLPKDRFSAERLKGVDSTLKIQPAKLEDSAVYLCASSLSASGGNEQFFGPGTRLTVL.

The chain carries TRBV19 and TRBJ1-2; 7 positions agree with TRBD1. This CDR3 is 12 amino acids long. In germline, CDR1 is LNHDA, CDR2 SQIVND (reference sequence). V was pared by 9 bases and J by 8 bases, with 9 bases of the junction left unmatched. The CDR3 region has the DNA TGTGCCAGCCCCCAGACAGGGTGCGGCTACACCTTC. Translating gives CASPQTGCGYTF.

The CDR3 DNA follows: TGTGCCACCAGCGTTGGACAGACCCCCGGAGGCTATGGCTACACCTTC. The encoded protein is CATSVGQTPGGYGYTF. This sequence joins TRBV15 and TRBJ1-2, with D possibly being TRBD1 (6 bases). The CDR3 spans 16 residues. Trimming cost V 5 bases and J 4 bases, with 20 bases left between them. Germline lookup yields CDR1 LNHNV and CDR2 YYDKDF (reference sequence).